The rows below give T cell receptor beta chains drawn from one sample of a study of T cells expressing NK-cell markers. Using the 5' RACE reads, TCRdb records one entry per CDR3 protein without DNA. The sample table includes about 160,000 distinct CDR3 sequences. The sequenced material came from blood T cells: a sorted CD56 or NKG2C T cell subset, CD4+ or CD8+ T cells, or bulk PBMC T cells (not recorded which). The receptor source for this set is a man aged 18 to 69 in good health. The CDR3 runs from the conserved cysteine through the conserved F or W. Fields, in order: J gene, V gene, CDR3 protein.

TRBJ2-2,TRBV11-2,CASSLGGRDTGELFF
TRBJ2-7,TRBV5-6,CASSLLAGKTYEQYF
TRBJ1-5,TRBV19,CASSIWTENNQPQHF
TRBJ2-7,TRBV11-1,CASSPPGRADEQYF
TRBJ2-1,TRBV5-1,CASSGDRAFNEQFF
TRBJ1-1,TRBV3-1,CASSQDRWGNTEAFF
TRBJ2-1,TRBV7-7,CASSDGGGEQFF
TRBJ2-7,TRBV4-2,CASSPGQLSYEQYF
TRBJ2-7,TRBV9,CASSVEANSAYEQYF
TRBJ2-7,TRBV15,CATSLPSYEQYF
TRBJ2-7,TRBV27,CASSPWGGTVYEQYF
TRBJ2-1,TRBV20-1,CSARDRERTYNEQFF
TRBJ2-1,TRBV10-3,CAISEAARDNEQFF
TRBJ1-5,TRBV6-5,CASSYSQGEFNQPQHF
TRBJ1-3,TRBV6-5,CASSYFAGNTIYF
TRBJ2-7,TRBV12-3/TRBV12-4,CASSWAGGGYEQYF
TRBJ2-3,TRBV6-1,CASSEAGTGTVSTDTQYF
TRBJ2-2,TRBV12-3/TRBV12-4,CASSLIEGFETGELFF
TRBJ1-3,TRBV5-1,CASSLVGAGNTIYF
TRBJ2-1,TRBV7-9,CASSTTPGRGAYEQFF
TRBJ2-7,TRBV4-1,CASSQVRREGDEQYF
TRBJ1-5,TRBV7-7,CASSPMDRAPERNNQPQHF
TRBJ2-3,TRBV7-7,CASSPTQDISTDTQYF
TRBJ2-1,TRBV28,CASSLRLAGGLYNEQFF
TRBJ2-7,TRBV24-1,CATSDAGAEQYF
TRBJ2-7,TRBV13,CASRGGSGEQYF
TRBJ2-7,TRBV5-8,CASSLAPYDSKYF
TRBJ2-6,TRBV20-1,CSGRQGLGANVLTF
TRBJ1-1,TRBV2,CASSEYGRANTEAFF
TRBJ2-6,TRBV5-1,CASSRAGASSGANVLTF
TRBJ1-5,TRBV27,CASRPTGVYSNQPQHF
TRBJ2-3,TRBV7-7,CASSRGQGTDTQYF
TRBJ2-7,TRBV7-3,CASSHGGDYEQYF
TRBJ2-5,TRBV12-3/TRBV12-4,CASNFIGGVQETQYF
TRBJ2-5,TRBV3-1,CASSQERDLQETQYF
TRBJ1-1,TRBV28,CAREGRVNTEAFF
TRBJ2-1,TRBV6-2/TRBV6-3,CASSYPLAGGSEQFF
TRBJ2-7,TRBV2,CASSGTNRVYEQYF
TRBJ1-2,TRBV3-1,CASSHPGQGAGGYTF
TRBJ1-1,TRBV15,CATSRRNVEEAFF
TRBJ2-6,TRBV20-1,CSARDMGQGIFGANVLTF
TRBJ2-5,TRBV2,CASSRRLAGETQYF
TRBJ2-1,TRBV6-5,CASSLLGDSYNEQFF
TRBJ2-1,TRBV7-8,CASSLGVTSDIGQFF
TRBJ2-5,TRBV7-6,CASSRSGGAQETQYF
TRBJ1-4,TRBV7-9,CASSTLMRKLFF
TRBJ2-3,TRBV25-1,CALARRQETDTQYF
TRBJ1-1,TRBV7-8,CASSPRGVRPDTEAFF
TRBJ2-3,TRBV9,CASSGKTGGPYTDTQYF
TRBJ2-1,TRBV7-6,CASSLGGQYSYNEQFF
TRBJ2-1,TRBV4-1,CASSGEGGNEQFF
TRBJ1-2,TRBV29-1,CSDRPSSNYGYTF
TRBJ2-3,TRBV5-1,CASSLTGATSTDTQYF